The rows below give T cell receptor beta chains drawn from one sample of a study of blood T cell repertoires in COVID-19. The method was immunoSEQ multiplex PCR; TCRdb's version includes in-frame clones alone and lacks a portion of them. The sample records more than 200,000 clones, 88% being singletons. Sample: peripheral blood. The receptors originated from a man between 65 and 85 years old with acute or convalescent COVID-19. The CDR3 runs from the conserved cysteine through the conserved F or W. D genes are given only for firm matches.

TRBD2	TRBV11-3	CASSLGTSGSTDTQYF
NA	TRBV7-3	CASSFISTDTQYF
TRBD2	TRBV19	CATGGGYTGELFF
TRBD1	TRBV19	CASGTEIYNSPLHF
TRBD2	TRBV2	CASSEPLSVGLAGVGYEQYF
NA	TRBV6-5	CASSYSIDTEAFF
TRBD2	TRBV6-4	CASSDRGTSDTDTQYF
NA	TRBV5-6	CASSFAAEQPQHF
TRBD1	TRBV6-5	CASRQGDAEAFF
NA	TRBV2	CASNLEGGYTF
NA	TRBV18	CASSEQLNTEAFF
NA	TRBV3-1/TRBV3-2	CASSPTSRADTQYF
NA	TRBV6-4	CASSPTVNYGYTF
NA	TRBV5-6	CASSFLVTEAFF
TRBD2	TRBV4-1	CASSPHLPGLAGVTGSDTQYF
TRBD1	TRBV5-1	CASSSTGEAYNEQFF
TRBD1	TRBV5-1	CASSSGTGGIVNGYTF
TRBD1	TRBV19	CASSSPSSGGKAKNIQYF
TRBD1	TRBV5-6	CASSPLGQGAYEQYF
NA	TRBV15	CATSRDPADTQYF
NA	TRBV9	CASSVGLGRDTQYF
NA	TRBV6-5	CASAQQSSGANVLTF
NA	TRBV6-1	CASSESGVGNQPQHF
TRBD1	TRBV7-2	CASSPRTGQRDQKYF
TRBD1	TRBV11-2	CASSQTGVKGTEAFF
TRBD2	TRBV7-8	CASSLSAPGGYLEQFF
NA	TRBV24-1	CATSDSLATSTDTQYF
TRBD1	TRBV9	CASSVGDRGPAGELFF
TRBD1	TRBV29-1	CSTQGAPGEKLFF
NA	TRBV7-6	CASSAGNEQFF
NA	TRBV25-1	CASSSLGGSYNEQFF
TRBD2	TRBV7-6	CASSFSGRAGEDTQYF
TRBD1	TRBV28	CASSRTGGRSGYTF
NA	TRBV11-1	CASSYRAHEQFF
TRBD1	TRBV19	CASSRDSRKFNTEAFF
NA	TRBV28	CASSSPGLGNSPLHF
TRBD1	TRBV4-1	CASSHPPGQGEFTEAFF
TRBD1	TRBV5-4	CASSFDPVVSQGARREAFF
NA	TRBV12-5	CASAKDSYEQYF
TRBD2	TRBV6-6	CATRGVSDSYEQYF
NA	TRBV5-6	CASSSLEEYTEAFF
TRBD2	TRBV28	CASSLGGVAGITQYF
NA	TRBV10-3	CAISESTVRGYTF
TRBD2	TRBV30	CAWRLAGGNEQFF
NA	TRBV7-9	CASSFGIAQETQYF
TRBD1	TRBV19	CASSKGTGAEAFF
NA	TRBV9	CASSVATGGHSGNTIYF
NA	TRBV6-5	CASRPGTHRDQPQHF
NA	TRBV18	CASSPDVLGGPRQFF
NA	TRBV5-6	CASSFRVGLTPGNTIYF
TRBD2	TRBV27	CASSSGLAGETQYF
TRBD2	TRBV18	CASSSTFSGRAGSDTQYF
TRBD1	TRBV12-3/TRBV12-4	CASSRPTGRAFF
NA	TRBV21-1	CASSKGREVSHEQYF
NA	TRBV3-1/TRBV3-2	CASSQDRGSEAFF
NA	TRBV11-3	CASSQGMNTEAFF
NA	TRBV7-9	CASSLPRDSYEQYF
NA	TRBV6-5	CASSLGPNEKLFF
NA	TRBV6-2/TRBV6-3	CASSYRRTDVAKNIQYF
NA	TRBV6-5	CASSSQGSGANVLTF